Listed below are T cell receptor beta chains from one sample, sequenced in a study of early T cells in non-severe SARS-CoV-2 infection. From the 5' RACE reads, TCRdb called clonotypes with MiXCR, one entry per CDR3 protein. Here the sample spans about 64,000 distinct CDR3 sequences, just under 5% being singletons. Sequencing used whole blood. The receptors originated from an adult who was a healthcare worker with PCR-confirmed SARS-CoV-2 infection or an uninfected control (not recorded which). Both conserved end residues are part of each CDR3. Each record gives: V gene, J gene, D gene, clone size, CDR3 protein, CDR3 DNA. A D gene is named only where the DNA matches it firmly. Clone size appears in some rows only: once, few, many, or a class for an expanded clone.

v_gene: TRBV5-1
j_gene: TRBJ2-3
d_gene: TRBD1
abundance: many
CDR3aa: CASSATGTGSRVDTQYF
CDR3nt: TGCGCCAGCAGCGCGACAGGGACAGGGTCCCGGGTAGATACGCAGTATTTT

v_gene: TRBV7-3
j_gene: TRBJ1-1
d_gene: .
abundance: many
CDR3aa: CASSLTGPNTEAFF
CDR3nt: TGTGCCAGCAGCTTAACTGGGCCGAACACTGAAGCTTTCTTT

v_gene: TRBV6-2/TRBV6-3
j_gene: TRBJ2-5
d_gene: TRBD2
abundance: .
CDR3aa: CASSYSAGGSKETQYF
CDR3nt: TGTGCCAGCAGTTACTCTGCGGGAGGGTCAAAAGAGACCCAGTACTTC

v_gene: TRBV5-1
j_gene: TRBJ2-7
d_gene: TRBD2
abundance: many
CDR3aa: CASSFGLAGGDEQYF
CDR3nt: TGCGCCAGCAGCTTCGGACTAGCGGGAGGAGACGAGCAGTACTTC

v_gene: TRBV6-5
j_gene: TRBJ2-1
d_gene: TRBD1
abundance: .
CDR3aa: CASREGTGLYNEQFF
CDR3nt: TGTGCCAGCAGAGAGGGGACAGGGCTTTACAATGAGCAGTTCTTC

v_gene: TRBV4-1
j_gene: TRBJ2-5
d_gene: TRBD2
abundance: few
CDR3aa: CASSRSGNQETQYF
CDR3nt: TGCGCCAGCAGCCGTAGCGGGAACCAAGAGACCCAGTACTTC

v_gene: TRBV7-9
j_gene: TRBJ1-1
d_gene: .
abundance: many
CDR3aa: CASSRVYAAFF
CDR3nt: TGTGCCAGCAGTCGGGTCTATGCAGCTTTCTTT

v_gene: TRBV12-3/TRBV12-4
j_gene: TRBJ1-1
d_gene: TRBD1
abundance: .
CDR3aa: CASSPIGQGGEAFF
CDR3nt: TGTGCCAGCAGTCCAATAGGACAGGGCGGTGAAGCTTTCTTT

v_gene: TRBV10-2
j_gene: TRBJ1-3
d_gene: .
abundance: many
CDR3aa: CASKPLSGNTIYF
CDR3nt: TGCGCCAGCAAGCCTCTCTCTGGAAACACCATATATTTT

v_gene: TRBV10-3
j_gene: TRBJ1-2
d_gene: .
abundance: many
CDR3aa: CATKSTLIGYGYTF
CDR3nt: TGTGCCACCAAATCGACGCTCATCGGATATGGCTACACCTTC

v_gene: TRBV13
j_gene: TRBJ2-3
d_gene: .
abundance: many
CDR3aa: CATQLMGSTDTQYF
CDR3nt: TGTGCCACCCAATTAATGGGGAGCACAGATACGCAGTATTTT

v_gene: TRBV7-2
j_gene: TRBJ2-7
d_gene: TRBD2
abundance: few
CDR3aa: CASSLVPSGGVRSYEQYF
CDR3nt: TGTGCCAGCAGCTTAGTCCCTAGCGGGGGCGTTAGGTCCTACGAGCAGTACTTC

v_gene: TRBV5-5
j_gene: TRBJ2-1
d_gene: .
abundance: few
CDR3aa: CASSLNARSSYNEQFF
CDR3nt: TGTGCCAGCAGCCTGAACGCTAGAAGCTCCTACAATGAGCAGTTCTTC

v_gene: TRBV27
j_gene: TRBJ2-3
d_gene: TRBD1
abundance: few
CDR3aa: CASSSGQGADTQYF
CDR3nt: TGTGCCAGCAGTTCGGGACAGGGGGCAGATACGCAGTATTTT

v_gene: TRBV9
j_gene: TRBJ2-5
d_gene: TRBD1
abundance: .
CDR3aa: CASSGPRGTGSGETQYF
CDR3nt: TGTGCCAGCAGCGGCCCCCGAGGGACAGGGAGTGGAGAGACCCAGTACTTC

v_gene: TRBV3-1
j_gene: TRBJ2-3
d_gene: .
abundance: many
CDR3aa: CASSQAASDTQYF
CDR3nt: TGTGCCAGCAGCCAAGCCGCCTCAGATACGCAGTATTTT

v_gene: TRBV3-2
j_gene: TRBJ2-3
d_gene: .
abundance: .
CDR3aa: CASSRTGTMTDTQYF
CDR3nt: TGTGCCAGCAGCCGAACCGGGACTATGACAGATACGCAGTATTTT

v_gene: TRBV20-1
j_gene: TRBJ1-4
d_gene: .
abundance: few
CDR3aa: CSAPKGKKLFF
CDR3nt: TGCAGTGCTCCCAAGGGAAAAAAACTGTTTTTT

v_gene: TRBV10-3
j_gene: TRBJ2-3
d_gene: TRBD1
abundance: many
CDR3aa: CAISEPTGSFTDTQYF
CDR3nt: TGTGCCATCAGTGAGCCGACAGGGTCCTTCACAGATACGCAGTATTTT

v_gene: TRBV6-5
j_gene: TRBJ1-6
d_gene: .
abundance: many
CDR3aa: CASSRQTYNSPLHF
CDR3nt: TGTGCCAGCAGCCGACAGACCTATAATTCACCCCTCCACTTT

v_gene: TRBV24-1
j_gene: TRBJ2-3
d_gene: .
abundance: many
CDR3aa: CATSSTDTQYF
CDR3nt: TGTGCCACCAGTAGCACAGATACGCAGTATTTT

v_gene: TRBV7-9
j_gene: TRBJ1-6
d_gene: .
abundance: many
CDR3aa: CASTLSTADSPLHF
CDR3nt: TGTGCCAGCACCCTATCGACGGCCGATTCACCCCTCCACTTT

v_gene: TRBV11-1
j_gene: TRBJ2-3
d_gene: TRBD2
abundance: many
CDR3aa: CASSYRGGGADTQYF
CDR3nt: TGTGCCAGCAGTTACCGCGGGGGGGGCGCAGATACGCAGTATTTT

v_gene: TRBV19
j_gene: TRBJ1-6
d_gene: TRBD1
abundance: .
CDR3aa: CASIGQDYNSPLHF
CDR3nt: TGTGCCAGTATCGGACAGGATTATAATTCACCCCTCCACTTT

v_gene: TRBV4-3
j_gene: TRBJ1-2
d_gene: .
abundance: many
CDR3aa: CASSQENLQGYGYTF
CDR3nt: TGCGCCAGCAGCCAAGAGAACCTACAGGGCTATGGCTACACCTTC

v_gene: TRBV12-3/TRBV12-4
j_gene: TRBJ1-6
d_gene: .
abundance: .
CDR3aa: CASSRGRGTHSPLHF
CDR3nt: TGTGCCAGCAGTCGGGGAAGGGGCACCCATTCACCCCTCCACTTT

v_gene: TRBV10-3
j_gene: TRBJ2-7
d_gene: TRBD2
abundance: few
CDR3aa: CAISESLTSSSYEQYF
CDR3nt: TGTGCCATCAGTGAGTCCTTGACTAGCAGCTCCTACGAGCAGTACTTC

v_gene: TRBV20-1
j_gene: TRBJ2-1
d_gene: TRBD2
abundance: .
CDR3aa: CSARPQLAGNEQFF
CDR3nt: TGCAGTGCTAGACCCCAACTAGCGGGCAATGAGCAGTTCTTC

v_gene: TRBV7-9
j_gene: TRBJ2-1
d_gene: TRBD2
abundance: .
CDR3aa: CASSRTSGRMTQFF
CDR3nt: TGTGCCAGCAGTCGGACTAGCGGGAGGATGACCCAGTTCTTC

v_gene: TRBV25-1
j_gene: TRBJ1-2
d_gene: TRBD1
abundance: many
CDR3aa: CASSAGTGGRGYGYTF
CDR3nt: TGTGCCAGCAGTGCCGGGACAGGGGGCCGGGGCTATGGCTACACCTTC

v_gene: TRBV7-3
j_gene: TRBJ2-3
d_gene: TRBD2
abundance: few
CDR3aa: CASSPGLAAGRDTQYF
CDR3nt: TGTGCCAGCAGCCCGGGACTAGCGGCGGGGAGGGATACGCAGTATTTT

v_gene: TRBV7-2
j_gene: TRBJ2-1
d_gene: .
abundance: many
CDR3aa: CASSSSGRRENEQFF
CDR3nt: TGTGCCAGCAGCTCCTCAGGACGAAGGGAAAATGAGCAGTTCTTC

v_gene: TRBV3-1
j_gene: TRBJ2-7
d_gene: TRBD2
abundance: few
CDR3aa: CASSPRLGSGGYEQYF
CDR3nt: TGTGCCAGCAGCCCTCGCCTGGGGAGCGGGGGATACGAGCAGTACTTC

v_gene: TRBV19
j_gene: TRBJ2-1
d_gene: .
abundance: .
CDR3aa: CASSITPSDYNEQFF
CDR3nt: TGTGCCAGTAGTATAACCCCCTCAGATTACAATGAGCAGTTCTTC

v_gene: TRBV11-3
j_gene: TRBJ1-1
d_gene: .
abundance: many
CDR3aa: CASSPPGVTEAFF
CDR3nt: TGTGCCAGCAGCCCCCCCGGGGTCACTGAAGCTTTCTTT

v_gene: TRBV7-2
j_gene: TRBJ1-5
d_gene: .
abundance: .
CDR3aa: CASSSLSGTTQHF
CDR3nt: TGTGCCAGCAGCTCGCTCTCCGGGACCACGCAGCATTTT

v_gene: TRBV7-9
j_gene: TRBJ1-2
d_gene: TRBD1
abundance: many
CDR3aa: CASSHGSGQAYGYTF
CDR3nt: TGTGCCAGCAGCCACGGCTCCGGACAGGCTTATGGCTACACCTTC

v_gene: TRBV30
j_gene: TRBJ1-1
d_gene: .
abundance: many
CDR3aa: CAWSSPGELNTEAFF
CDR3nt: TGTGCCTGGAGTTCCCCAGGGGAACTGAACACTGAAGCTTTCTTT

v_gene: TRBV18
j_gene: TRBJ2-2
d_gene: TRBD1
abundance: many
CDR3aa: CASSPRQGQNGELFF
CDR3nt: TGTGCCAGCTCTCCTCGACAGGGCCAGAACGGGGAGCTGTTTTTT

v_gene: TRBV10-3
j_gene: TRBJ1-2
d_gene: .
abundance: many
CDR3aa: CAISPDSSRLYGYTF
CDR3nt: TGTGCCATCAGTCCTGACAGCTCCCGGCTTTATGGCTACACCTTC

v_gene: TRBV9
j_gene: TRBJ2-7
d_gene: .
abundance: many
CDR3aa: CASSRGRATYEQYF
CDR3nt: TGTGCCAGCAGCAGGGGGAGGGCGACCTACGAGCAGTACTTC